These T cell receptor beta chains were read from a single sample in a study of shared clonotypes between healthy human individuals. Generated by immunoSEQ multiplex PCR, the TCRdb table keeps only in-frame clones and is missing some. Counted here are 550,000 to 800,000 clones, roughly 88% occurring once; the ten biggest clones make up around a third. The sample taken for sequencing was memory CD8+ T cells from PBMCs. All receptors come from a man between 18 and 29 years old in good health. Some clones in this sample may be carry-over from other donors' samples. The CDR3 runs from the conserved cysteine through the conserved F or W. Not every row has a clone size; where given, it reads once, few, many or a size class.

j_gene: TRBJ1-1
abundance: -
v_gene: TRBV7-2
CDR3aa: CASSFVGSTEAFF

j_gene: TRBJ2-4
abundance: -
v_gene: TRBV29-1
CDR3aa: CSAWDSGIQYF

j_gene: TRBJ1-2
abundance: -
v_gene: TRBV18
CDR3aa: CASSPGFPTPYGYTF

j_gene: TRBJ2-4
abundance: -
v_gene: TRBV15
CDR3aa: CATSLRPWDVENIQYF

j_gene: TRBJ1-5
abundance: -
v_gene: TRBV6-5
CDR3aa: CASSYSRDLPNQPQHF

j_gene: TRBJ2-3
abundance: -
v_gene: TRBV19
CDR3aa: CASTSLSTGASGVITDTQYF

j_gene: TRBJ2-1
abundance: -
v_gene: TRBV15
CDR3aa: CATSRGSSSYNEQFF

j_gene: TRBJ1-1
abundance: -
v_gene: TRBV9
CDR3aa: CASSPPADPWNTEAFF

j_gene: TRBJ1-1
abundance: -
v_gene: TRBV27
CDR3aa: CASSTRTGNTEAFF

j_gene: TRBJ1-1
abundance: few
v_gene: TRBV10-1
CDR3aa: CASSDDLGPTEAFF

j_gene: TRBJ2-1
abundance: -
v_gene: TRBV20-1
CDR3aa: CSPRGDNEQFF

j_gene: TRBJ1-2
abundance: once
v_gene: TRBV5-4
CDR3aa: CASSLWGFSGGYTF

j_gene: TRBJ2-7
abundance: -
v_gene: TRBV13
CDR3aa: CASSQATTYEQYF

j_gene: TRBJ2-7
abundance: -
v_gene: TRBV6-1
CDR3aa: CASSEYGGSYEQYF

j_gene: TRBJ2-3
abundance: -
v_gene: TRBV2
CDR3aa: CASSEGGSSTDTQYF

j_gene: TRBJ2-1
abundance: -
v_gene: TRBV7-9
CDR3aa: CASSAGRSSYNEQFF

j_gene: TRBJ1-5
abundance: -
v_gene: TRBV5-6
CDR3aa: CASSYTGTRGQPQHF

j_gene: TRBJ2-3
abundance: -
v_gene: TRBV29-1
CDR3aa: CSVGGTGEGMSTDTQYF

j_gene: TRBJ2-2
abundance: -
v_gene: TRBV27
CDR3aa: CASSPPAGGNTGELFF

j_gene: TRBJ1-2
abundance: -
v_gene: TRBV27
CDR3aa: CASSSGQLFYGYTF

j_gene: TRBJ2-5
abundance: once
v_gene: TRBV1
CDR3aa: CTSRGSRQGETQYF